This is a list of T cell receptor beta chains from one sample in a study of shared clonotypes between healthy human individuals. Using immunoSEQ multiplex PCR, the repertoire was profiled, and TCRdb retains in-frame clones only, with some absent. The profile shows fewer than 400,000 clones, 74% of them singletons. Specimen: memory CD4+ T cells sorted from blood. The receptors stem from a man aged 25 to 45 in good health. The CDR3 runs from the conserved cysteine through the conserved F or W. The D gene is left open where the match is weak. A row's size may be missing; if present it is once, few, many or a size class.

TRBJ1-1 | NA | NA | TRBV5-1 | TGCGCCAGCAGGCGTAGTGACCAACAGGGATCGAGCACTGAAGCTTTCTTT | CASRRSDQQGSSTEAFF
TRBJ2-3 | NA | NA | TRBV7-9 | TGTGCCAGCAGCCCTTTTAGGGGGGCCGATACGCAGTATTTT | CASSPFRGADTQYF
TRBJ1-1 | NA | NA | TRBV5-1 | TGCGCCAGCAGGGTAGGGGTGAACACTGAAGCTTTCTTT | CASRVGVNTEAFF
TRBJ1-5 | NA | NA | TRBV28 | TGTGCCAGCAGCCGCCCCCACGGGGTCAATCAGCCCCAGCATTTT | CASSRPHGVNQPQHF
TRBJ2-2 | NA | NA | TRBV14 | TGTGCCAGCAGCCCGGAATGGGGGGACCGGGAGCTGTTTTTT | CASSPEWGDRELFF
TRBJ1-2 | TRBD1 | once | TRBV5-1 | TGCGCCAGCAGCCGTGAACAGGGGTTGGGTGGCTACACCTTC | CASSREQGLGGYTF
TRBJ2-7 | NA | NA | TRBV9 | TGTGCCAGCAGCGTAGATCCACGGGGGACTGAGTACTTC | CASSVDPRGTEYF
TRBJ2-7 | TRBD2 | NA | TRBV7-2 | TGTGCCAGCAGCTCCGGACCCCTTGGCGGGAGAATTTCCCACGAGCAGTACTTC | CASSSGPLGGRISHEQYF
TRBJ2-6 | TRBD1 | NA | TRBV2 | TGTGCCAGCGGTGGACAGGGGGCGGGTGGGGCCAACGTCCTGACTTTC | CASGGQGAGGANVLTF
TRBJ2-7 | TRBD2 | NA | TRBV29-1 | TGCAGCGTTGCCAGGGGACTAGCCGGCGAACCTCAGTACTTC | CSVARGLAGEPQYF
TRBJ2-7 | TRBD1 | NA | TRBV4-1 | TGCGCCAGCAGCCAGGTCGGACAGGGTCTCTACGAGCAGTACTTC | CASSQVGQGLYEQYF
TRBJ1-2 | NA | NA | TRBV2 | TGTGCCAGCAGTGAAGACGGCAGGCCTTCTAACTATGGCTACACCTTC | CASSEDGRPSNYGYTF
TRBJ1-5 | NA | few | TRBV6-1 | TGTGCCAGCACCGCTACAGTAGGTCAGCCCCAGCATTTT | CASTATVGQPQHF
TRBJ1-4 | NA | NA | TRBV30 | TGTGCCTGGAGGGAACAGGGCGGGTTTTGGGAAAAACTGTTTTTT | CAWREQGGFWEKLFF
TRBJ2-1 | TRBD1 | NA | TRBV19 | TGTGCCAGTTCAGGGACAGGGTTTAGGGATGAGCAGTTCTTC | CASSGTGFRDEQFF
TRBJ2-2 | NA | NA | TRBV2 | TGTGCCAGCAGTGCTTGGACAGCAACCGGGGAGCTGTTTTTT | CASSAWTATGELFF
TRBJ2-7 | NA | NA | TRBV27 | TGTGCCAGCAGTCGCTCCGGGACATCCTACGAGCAGTACTTC | CASSRSGTSYEQYF
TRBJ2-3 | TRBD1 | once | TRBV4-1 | TGCGCCAGCAGCCCTAGGACAGGGTATAACACAGATACGCAGTATTTT | CASSPRTGYNTDTQYF
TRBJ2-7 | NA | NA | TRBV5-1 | TGCGCCAGCAGCTGGCGAGGGACCGACTACGAGCAGTACTTC | CASSWRGTDYEQYF
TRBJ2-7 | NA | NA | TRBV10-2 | TGCGCCAGCAGTGGGGTTTCAAAGGACCGATCCTACGAGCAGTACTTC | CASSGVSKDRSYEQYF
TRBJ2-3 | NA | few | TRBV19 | TGTGCCAGTAGTAGGACCCACGCCGTGGGAGATACGCAGTATTTT | CASSRTHAVGDTQYF
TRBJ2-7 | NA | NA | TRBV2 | TGTGCCAGCATGGTGTTGACCGAGCAGTACTTC | CASMVLTEQYF
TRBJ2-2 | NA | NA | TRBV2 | TGTGCCAGCAGTGATTTGGCACACCTGATTGGCACCGGGGAGCTGTTTTTT | CASSDLAHLIGTGELFF
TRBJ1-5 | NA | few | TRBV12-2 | TGTGCAAGTCGCTTAGCGGGACAGAGCAATCAGCCCCAGCATTTT | CASRLAGQSNQPQHF
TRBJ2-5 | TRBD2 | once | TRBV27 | TGTGCCAGCAGCCCCACGCGGGGGGTCCAGTACTTC | CASSPTRGVQYF
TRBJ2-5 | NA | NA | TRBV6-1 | TGTGCCAGCAGTGAAAGGGGAAGGTCCTTTTGGGAGACCCAGTACTTC | CASSERGRSFWETQYF
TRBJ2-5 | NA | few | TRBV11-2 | TGTGCCAGCAGCCCGGACAAAAGTTCTGGGGCCCAGTACTTC | CASSPDKSSGAQYF
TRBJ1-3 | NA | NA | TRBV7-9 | TGTGCCAGCAGCCCCCCGGGAGGTGGAAACACCATATATTTT | CASSPPGGGNTIYF
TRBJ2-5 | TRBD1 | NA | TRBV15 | TGTGCCACCAGCAGAGATGGGGCAGGGGGATTGGGAGAGACCCAGTACTTC | CATSRDGAGGLGETQYF
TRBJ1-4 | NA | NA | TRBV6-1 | TGTGCCAGCAGTGAAGTTTTCTGGGAAACTAATGAAAAACTGTTTTTT | CASSEVFWETNEKLFF
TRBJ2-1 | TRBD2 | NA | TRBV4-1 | TGCGCCAGCAGCCCTAGCGGGAGGGTTTACAATGAGCAGTTCTTC | CASSPSGRVYNEQFF
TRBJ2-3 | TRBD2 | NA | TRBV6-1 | TGTGCCAGCAGTGAATTTACTAGCGGGCTAACTAGCACAGATACGCAGTATTTT | CASSEFTSGLTSTDTQYF
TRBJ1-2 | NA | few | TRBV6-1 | TGTGCCAGCAGTGAAGCGGGGGGGGGACCCTATGGCTACACCTTC | CASSEAGGGPYGYTF
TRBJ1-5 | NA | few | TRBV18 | TGTGCCAGCTCACCGGGGAACACGGGCGGACCCCAGCATTTT | CASSPGNTGGPQHF
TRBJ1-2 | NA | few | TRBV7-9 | TGTGCCAGCAGCAAAACTACGGGGACAAGTGGCGGCTACACCTTC | CASSKTTGTSGGYTF
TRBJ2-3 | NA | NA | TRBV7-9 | TGTGCCAGCCACTCTGTGGGGGCAGATACGCAGTATTTT | CASHSVGADTQYF
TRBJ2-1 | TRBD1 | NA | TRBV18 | TGTGCCAGCTCATTTCTCCAGGGGGATGGGGTATACAATGAGCAGTTCTTC | CASSFLQGDGVYNEQFF
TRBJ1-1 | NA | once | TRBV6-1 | TGTGCCAGCAGTGAAACTCTTCAGGGTTCTGCTTTCTTT | CASSETLQGSAFF
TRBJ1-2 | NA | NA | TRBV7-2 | TGTGCCAGCAGCCACCAATATGGCTACACCTTC | CASSHQYGYTF